This TCR beta chain was sequenced in a study of T-cell reconstitution after alpha-beta-depleted transplantation in children. This CDR3 spans 13 amino acids. The germline V and J ends were trimmed by 7 bases and 3 bases, with 10 bases remaining between them. The germline V gene has CDR1 SNHLY and CDR2 FYNNEI. Preparation of the TCRbeta library used unique molecular identifiers. TCRdb reprocessed the PCR reads via MiXCR and lists one record per CDR3 protein. Among roughly 500,000 distinct CDR3 sequences listed, around 12% were seen once. Source: PBMCs from the stem cell graft donor, taken from the stem cell graft. The rearrangement uses TRBV2 and TRBJ1-5, with D possibly being TRBD1 (6 bases). The sequence was collected from a human donor who donated a stem cell graft to a child with combined immunodeficiency. The CDR3 DNA reads TGTGCCAGCACGGGACAACCCAATCAGCCCCAGCATTTT. It codes for CASTGQPNQPQHF. The full variable domain, rest sourced from reference TRBV2 and TRBJ1-5, is EPEVTQTPSHQVTQMGQEVILRCVPISNHLYFYWYRQILGQKVEFLVSFYNNEISEKSEIFDDQFSVERPDGSNFTLKIRSTKLEDSAMYFCASTGQPNQPQHFGDGTRLSIL.